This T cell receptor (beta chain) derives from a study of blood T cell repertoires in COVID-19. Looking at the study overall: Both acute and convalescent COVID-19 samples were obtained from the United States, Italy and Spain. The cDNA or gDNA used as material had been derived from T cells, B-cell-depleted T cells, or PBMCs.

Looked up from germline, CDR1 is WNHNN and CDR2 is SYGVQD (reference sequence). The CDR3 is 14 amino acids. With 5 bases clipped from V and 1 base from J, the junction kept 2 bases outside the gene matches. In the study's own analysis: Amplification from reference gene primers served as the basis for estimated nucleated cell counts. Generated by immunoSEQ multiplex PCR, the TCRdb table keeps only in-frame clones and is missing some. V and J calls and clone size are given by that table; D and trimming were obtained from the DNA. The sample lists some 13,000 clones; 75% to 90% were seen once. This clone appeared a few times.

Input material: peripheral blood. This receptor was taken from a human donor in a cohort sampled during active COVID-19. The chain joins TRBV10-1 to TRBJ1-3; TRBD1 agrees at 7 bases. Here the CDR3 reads CASSPGQSGNTIYF. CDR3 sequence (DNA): TGCGCCAGCAGTCCGGGACAGTCTGGAAACACCATATATTTT.